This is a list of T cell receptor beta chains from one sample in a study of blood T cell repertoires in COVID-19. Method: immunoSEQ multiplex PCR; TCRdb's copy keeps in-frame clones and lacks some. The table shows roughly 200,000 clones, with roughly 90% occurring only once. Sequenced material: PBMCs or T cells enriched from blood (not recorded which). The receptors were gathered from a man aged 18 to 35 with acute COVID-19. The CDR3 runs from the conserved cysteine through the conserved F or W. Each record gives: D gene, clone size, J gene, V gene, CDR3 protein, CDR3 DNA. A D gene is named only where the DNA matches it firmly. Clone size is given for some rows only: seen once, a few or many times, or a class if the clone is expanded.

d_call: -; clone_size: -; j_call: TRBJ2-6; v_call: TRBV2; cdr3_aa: CASSESESSGANVLTF; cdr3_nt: TGTGCCAGCAGTGAGTCAGAAAGCTCTGGGGCCAACGTCCTGACTTTC
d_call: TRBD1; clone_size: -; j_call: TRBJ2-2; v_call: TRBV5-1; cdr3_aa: CASSLDPTGTGGHGELFF; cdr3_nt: TGCGCCAGCAGCCTCGACCCAACCGGGACAGGGGGCCACGGGGAGCTGTTTTTT
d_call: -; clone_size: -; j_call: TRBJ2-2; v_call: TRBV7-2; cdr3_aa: CASSTGRYTGELFF; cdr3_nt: TGTGCCAGCAGCACAGGACGGTACACCGGGGAGCTGTTTTTT
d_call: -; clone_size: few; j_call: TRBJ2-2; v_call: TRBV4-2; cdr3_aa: CASSQDLGSTGELFF; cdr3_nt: TGTGCCAGCAGCCAAGATCTGGGGAGCACCGGGGAGCTGTTTTTT
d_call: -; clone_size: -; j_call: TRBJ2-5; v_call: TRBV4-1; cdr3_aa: CASSHRDQETQYF; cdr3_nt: TGCGCCAGCAGTCACCGGGACCAAGAGACCCAGTACTTC
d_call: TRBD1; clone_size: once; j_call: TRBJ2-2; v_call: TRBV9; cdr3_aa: CASSDRQGSGELFF; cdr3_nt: TGTGCCAGCAGCGACAGACAGGGGTCCGGGGAGCTGTTTTTT
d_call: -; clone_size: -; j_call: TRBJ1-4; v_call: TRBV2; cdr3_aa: CASSDLRGSTNEKLFF; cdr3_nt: TGTGCCAGCAGTGATCTTAGGGGTTCGACTAATGAAAAACTGTTTTTT
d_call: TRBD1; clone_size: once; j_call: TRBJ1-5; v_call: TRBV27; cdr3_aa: CASRPYRGSNQPQHF; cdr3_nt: TGTGCCAGCAGACCCTACAGGGGTAGCAATCAGCCCCAGCATTTT
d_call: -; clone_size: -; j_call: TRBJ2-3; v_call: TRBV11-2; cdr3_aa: CASSLAQGIRVDTQYF; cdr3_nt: TGTGCCAGCAGCTTAGCGCAGGGAATTCGGGTCGATACGCAGTATTTT
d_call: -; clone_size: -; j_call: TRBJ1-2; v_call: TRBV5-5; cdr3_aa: CASSLVEGAGGYGYTF; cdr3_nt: TGTGCCAGCAGCTTGGTGGAAGGGGCCGGTGGCTATGGCTACACCTTC
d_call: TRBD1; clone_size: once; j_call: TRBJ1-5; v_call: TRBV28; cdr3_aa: CASSNRGSNQPQHF; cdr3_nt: TGTGCCAGCAGCAACAGGGGGAGCAATCAGCCCCAGCATTTT
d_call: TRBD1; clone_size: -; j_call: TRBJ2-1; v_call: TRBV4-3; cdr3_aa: CASSQSGQSNRFF; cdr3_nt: TGCGCCAGCAGCCAATCGGGACAGTCCAATCGGTTCTTC
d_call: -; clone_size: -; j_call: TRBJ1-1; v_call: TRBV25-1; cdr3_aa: CASSEGRGLAFF; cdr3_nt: TGTGCCAGCAGTGAAGGAAGGGGCTTAGCTTTCTTT
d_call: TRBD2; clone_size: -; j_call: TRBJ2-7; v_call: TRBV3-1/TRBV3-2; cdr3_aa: CASSQTSGRNSEQYF; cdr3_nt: TGTGCCAGCAGCCAGACTAGCGGGAGAAACTCCGAGCAGTACTTC
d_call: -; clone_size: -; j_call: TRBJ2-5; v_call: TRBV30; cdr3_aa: CAWSVGEAQYF; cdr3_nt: TGTGCCTGGAGTGTTGGGGAGGCCCAGTACTTC
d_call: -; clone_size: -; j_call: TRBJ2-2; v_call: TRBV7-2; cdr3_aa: CASSLLGEGGELFF; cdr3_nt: TGTGCCAGCAGCTTATTAGGGGAAGGCGGGGAGCTGTTTTTT
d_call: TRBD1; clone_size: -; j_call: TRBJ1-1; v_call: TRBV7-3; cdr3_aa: CASSENRGMNTEAFF; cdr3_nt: TGTGCCAGCAGCGAAAACAGGGGGATGAACACTGAAGCTTTCTTT
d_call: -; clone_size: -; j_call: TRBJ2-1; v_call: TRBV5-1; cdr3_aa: CASSLDGSIVGNNEQFF; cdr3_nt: TGCGCCAGCAGCTTGGATGGTTCAATAGTCGGGAACAATGAGCAGTTCTTC
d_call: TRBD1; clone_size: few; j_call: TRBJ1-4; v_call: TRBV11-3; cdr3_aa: CASSTRDSDEATNEKLFF; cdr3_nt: TGTGCCAGCAGCACCCGGGACAGCGATGAAGCAACTAATGAAAAACTGTTTTTT
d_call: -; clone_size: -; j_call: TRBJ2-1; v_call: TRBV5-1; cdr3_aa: CASSKLSSGSYNEQFF; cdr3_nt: TGCGCCAGCAGCAAGCTCTCGAGCGGCTCCTACAATGAGCAGTTCTTC
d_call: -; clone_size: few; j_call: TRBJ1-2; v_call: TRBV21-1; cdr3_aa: CASSKECGPRGSNYGYTF; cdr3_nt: TGTGCCAGCAGCAAAGAATGCGGACCGCGGGGTTCCAACTATGGCTACACCTTC
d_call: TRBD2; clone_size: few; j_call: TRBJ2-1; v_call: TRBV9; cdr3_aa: CASSPQRGYNEQFF; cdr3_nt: TGTGCCAGCAGCCCCCAGCGGGGTTACAATGAGCAGTTCTTC
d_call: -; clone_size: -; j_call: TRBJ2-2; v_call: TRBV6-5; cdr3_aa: CASQRAVNTGELFF; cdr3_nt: TGTGCCAGCCAGCGGGCGGTAAACACCGGGGAGCTGTTTTTT
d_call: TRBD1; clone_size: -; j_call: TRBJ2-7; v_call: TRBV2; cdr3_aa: CASNRDRAILEQYF; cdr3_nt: TGTGCCAGCAACCGGGACAGGGCTATTTTGGAGCAGTACTTC
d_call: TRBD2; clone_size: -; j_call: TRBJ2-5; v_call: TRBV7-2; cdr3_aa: CASSFPPIAGAETQYF; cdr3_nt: TGTGCCAGCAGCTTCCCCCCCATAGCGGGAGCAGAGACCCAGTACTTC
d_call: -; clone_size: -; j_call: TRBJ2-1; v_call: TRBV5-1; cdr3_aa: CASSLELSPFPGLYNEQFF; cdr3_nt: TGCGCCAGCAGCTTGGAGCTATCGCCCTTTCCGGGACTTTACAATGAGCAGTTCTTC
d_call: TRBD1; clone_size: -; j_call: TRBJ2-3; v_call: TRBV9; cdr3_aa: CASSAQGAGLADTQYF; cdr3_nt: TGTGCCAGCAGCGCGCAGGGGGCTGGTCTGGCAGATACGCAGTATTTT
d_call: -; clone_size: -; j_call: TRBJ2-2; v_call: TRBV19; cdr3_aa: CASSIQEGPGELFF; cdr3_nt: TGTGCCAGTAGTATCCAGGAGGGACCCGGGGAGCTGTTTTTT
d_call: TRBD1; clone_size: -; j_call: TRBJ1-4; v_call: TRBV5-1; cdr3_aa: CASSPTGEGHEKLFF; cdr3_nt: TGCGCCAGCAGCCCCACAGGGGAAGGGCATGAAAAACTGTTTTTT